This T cell receptor beta chain originates from a study of blood T cell repertoires in COVID-19. Study context: There were acute and convalescent COVID-19 samples, and they came from the United States, Italy and Spain. T cells, B-cell-depleted T cells, or PBMCs supplied cDNA or gDNA.

In the original processing: From reference gene primer amplification, estimates of nucleated cell counts were derived. TCRdb's table, derived via immunoSEQ multiplex PCR, lists solely in-frame clones and lacks some. V and J calls and clone size are as listed in that table; D and trimming were resolved from the DNA. The sample comprises about 69,000 clones, 90% of which are singletons, and about 5% rests with the top ten. The receptor was derived from a man aged 50-60 years with acute or convalescent COVID-19. Specimen: peripheral blood.

This chain's CDR3 is CASSRRTDSNQPQHF. The CDR3 region has the DNA TGTGCCAGTAGTAGGAGGACAGACAGCAATCAGCCCCAGCATTTT. The chain links TRBV19 to TRBJ1-5; maybe TRBD1 (6 bases). Germline assignment: CDR1 LNHDA and CDR2 SQIVND (reference sequence). The CDR3 runs to 15 residues. Trimming cost V 4 bases and J 1 base, with 11 bases left between them.